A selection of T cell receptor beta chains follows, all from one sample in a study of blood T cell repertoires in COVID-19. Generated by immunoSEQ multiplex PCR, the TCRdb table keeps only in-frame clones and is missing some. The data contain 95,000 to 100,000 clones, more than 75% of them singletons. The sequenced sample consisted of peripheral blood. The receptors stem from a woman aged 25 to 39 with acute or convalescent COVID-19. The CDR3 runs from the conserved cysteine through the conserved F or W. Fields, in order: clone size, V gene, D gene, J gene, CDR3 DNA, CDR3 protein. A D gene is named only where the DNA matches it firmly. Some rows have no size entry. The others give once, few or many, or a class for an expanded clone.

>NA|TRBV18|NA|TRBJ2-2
TGTGCCAGCTCACACCGGCCCGGAGGCGACACCGGGGAGCTGTTTTTT
CASSHRPGGDTGELFF
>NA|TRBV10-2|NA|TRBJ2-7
TGCGCCACCCTAAGCCCCGGAGCCTACGAGCAGTACTTC
CATLSPGAYEQYF
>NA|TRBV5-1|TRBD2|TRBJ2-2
TGCGCCAGCAGCCGCCTAGCGGGGGCGAACACCGGGGAGCTGTTTTTT
CASSRLAGANTGELFF
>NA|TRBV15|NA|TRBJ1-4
TGTGCCACCAGCAGAGGATCACAGGGAAGTGGTGAAAAACTGTTTTTT
CATSRGSQGSGEKLFF
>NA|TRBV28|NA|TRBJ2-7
TGTGCCATCAGACAGAACTACGAGCAGTACTTC
CAIRQNYEQYF
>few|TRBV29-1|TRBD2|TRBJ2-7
TGCAGCGTTGTTTCCAAGACTAGCGGGTCCTTAAAAGGTGACGAGCAGTACTTC
CSVVSKTSGSLKGDEQYF
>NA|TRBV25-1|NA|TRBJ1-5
TGTGCCAGCAGTGAGGGGGGTAGGTATCAGCCCCAGCATTTT
CASSEGGRYQPQHF
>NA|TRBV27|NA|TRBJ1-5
TGTGCCAGCAGTTTAAAAGGGAATCCACAGGGTCGTCAGCCCCAGCATTTT
CASSLKGNPQGRQPQHF
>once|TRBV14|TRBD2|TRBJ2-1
TGTGCCAGCAGCCAAGCGTGGGAGGGGCCCTACAATGAGCAGTTCTTC
CASSQAWEGPYNEQFF
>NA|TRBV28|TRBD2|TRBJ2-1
TGTGCCAGCAGCTCTAGCGGGGGGCACTACAATGAGCAGTTCTTC
CASSSSGGHYNEQFF
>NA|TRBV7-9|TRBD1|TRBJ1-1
TGTGCCACTGGGACAGTGAACACTGAAGCTTTCTTT
CATGTVNTEAFF
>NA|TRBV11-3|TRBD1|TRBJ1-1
TGTGCCAGCAGCCTTCAGACAGGGGTGGCTGAAGCTTTCTTT
CASSLQTGVAEAFF
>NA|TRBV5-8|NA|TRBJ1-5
TGTGCCAGCAGCTGGCCTGGACACGGGAATCAGCCCCAGCATTTT
CASSWPGHGNQPQHF
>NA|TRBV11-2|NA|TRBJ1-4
TGTGCCAGCAGCTTAGCCCCCGCAGCTAATGAAAAACTGTTTTTT
CASSLAPAANEKLFF
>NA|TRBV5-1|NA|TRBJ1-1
TGCGCCAGCAGCCAGACAGGTGGATCATTTGGGGCTTTCTTT
CASSQTGGSFGAFF
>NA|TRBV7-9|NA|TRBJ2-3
TGTGCCAGCAGCCTCTCCGGGGGACGAGATACGCAGTATTTT
CASSLSGGRDTQYF
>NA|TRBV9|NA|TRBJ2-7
TGTGCCAGCAGCACTACCGGACAGATCCACTACGAGCAGTACTTC
CASSTTGQIHYEQYF
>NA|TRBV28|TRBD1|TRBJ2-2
TGTGCCACCGGGACAGCGAACACCGGGGAGCTGTTTTTT
CATGTANTGELFF
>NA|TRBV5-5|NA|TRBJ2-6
TGTGCCAGCAGCTTGAGTCCTAGTCTCCCTCTTGGGGTCCTGACTTTC
CASSLSPSLPLGVLTF
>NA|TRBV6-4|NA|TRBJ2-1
TGTGCCAGCAGTGACTCCGTCAATGAGCAGTTCTTC
CASSDSVNEQFF
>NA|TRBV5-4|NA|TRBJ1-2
TGTGCCAGCAGCTTGGGGACTGACAACTATGGCTACACCTTC
CASSLGTDNYGYTF
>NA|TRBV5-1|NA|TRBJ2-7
TGCGCCAGCAGCTTGGCCATAGAACCCTGGAGCGAGCAGTACTTC
CASSLAIEPWSEQYF
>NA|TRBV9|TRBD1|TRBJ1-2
TGTGCCAGCAGCGTAGGTGGGGGACAGGGGGGCTATGGCTACACCTTC
CASSVGGGQGGYGYTF
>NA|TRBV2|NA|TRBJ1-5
TGTGCCAGCAGTCCCCCAGGGGTAAGCAATCAGCCCCAGCATTTT
CASSPPGVSNQPQHF
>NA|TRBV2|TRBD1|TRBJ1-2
TGTGCCAGCAGGACAGGGGGCTATGGCTACACCTTC
CASRTGGYGYTF
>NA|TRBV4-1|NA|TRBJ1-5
TGCGCCAGCAGCCAAGACCCAAGGGGATCCTATGGTCGCAATCAGCCCCAGCATTTT
CASSQDPRGSYGRNQPQHF
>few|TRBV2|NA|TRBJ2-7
TGTGCCAGCAGTCCCGGAGGAGGGAGGTCCTACGAGCAGTACTTC
CASSPGGGRSYEQYF
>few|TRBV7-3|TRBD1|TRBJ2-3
TGTGCCAGCAGCTTAGGGAGGTCGGGACAGGGTTTCACAGATACGCAGTATTTT
CASSLGRSGQGFTDTQYF
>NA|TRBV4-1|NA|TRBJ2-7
TGCGCCAGCAGCCAAGAAACGGGGAGAAGCTACGAGCAGTACTTC
CASSQETGRSYEQYF
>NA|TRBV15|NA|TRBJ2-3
TGTGCCACCAGCACCCCCCAGGGAACCACAGATACGCAGTATTTT
CATSTPQGTTDTQYF
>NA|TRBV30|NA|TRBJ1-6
TGTGCCTGGAGAACGGGCAGGGTGAATTCACCCCTCCACTTT
CAWRTGRVNSPLHF
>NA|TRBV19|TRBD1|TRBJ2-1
TGTGCCAGTAGCCCACGCGGACAGGGGGCCATCGTTAAGTACAATGAGCAGTTCTTC
CASSPRGQGAIVKYNEQFF
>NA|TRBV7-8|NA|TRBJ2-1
TGTGCCAGCAGTAGCGGGACAGGGTGGTCTCACAATGAGCAGTTCTTC
CASSSGTGWSHNEQFF
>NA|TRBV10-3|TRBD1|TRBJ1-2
TGTGCCATCAGTGAGTCAACCGACAGGGTGGGAGGCTACACCTTC
CAISESTDRVGGYTF
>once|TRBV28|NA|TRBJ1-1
TGTGCCAGCGTCTCCCCAAGGCGGGCGGAAGCTTTCTTT
CASVSPRRAEAFF
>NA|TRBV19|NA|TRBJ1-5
TGTGCCAGTAGTATAGATCGGGGGGCGCTTAGCAATCAGCCCCAGCATTTT
CASSIDRGALSNQPQHF
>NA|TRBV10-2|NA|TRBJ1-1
TGCGCCAGCAGGGGACAAGCGAACACTGAAGCTTTCTTT
CASRGQANTEAFF
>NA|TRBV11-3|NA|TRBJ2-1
TGTGCCAGCAGCTTAGGGATTCCAGGGCGCTCCTACAATGAGCAGTTCTTC
CASSLGIPGRSYNEQFF
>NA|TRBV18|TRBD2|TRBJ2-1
TGTGCCAGCTCATCTTACACGAGCGGGGGAAGCTCCTACAATGAGCAGTTCTTC
CASSSYTSGGSSYNEQFF
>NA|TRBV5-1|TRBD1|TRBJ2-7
TGCGCCAGCAGCTTCAGGGGGCTCTCCTACGAGCAGTACTTC
CASSFRGLSYEQYF
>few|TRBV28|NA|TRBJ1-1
TGTGCCAGCAGTTTACCCCGGTTAGGAGGAAACACTGAAGCTTTCTTT
CASSLPRLGGNTEAFF
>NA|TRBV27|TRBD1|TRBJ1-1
TGTGCCAGCAGTTTAAGGGGGCACGACACTAAGAACACTGAAGCTTTCTTT
CASSLRGHDTKNTEAFF
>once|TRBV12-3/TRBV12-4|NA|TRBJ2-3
TGTGCCAGCAGGACTAGAGCCCCGGATACGCAGTATTTT
CASRTRAPDTQYF
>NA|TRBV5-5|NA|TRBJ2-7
TGTGCCAGCAGCTTTCCAGGGTCCCCTAAGCAGGACTACGAGCAGTACTTC
CASSFPGSPKQDYEQYF
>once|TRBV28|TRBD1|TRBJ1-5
TGTGCCAGCAGTTTCGGCAGGGGGGTTAATCAGCCCCAGCATTTT
CASSFGRGVNQPQHF
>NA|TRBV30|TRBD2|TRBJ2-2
TGTGCCTGGAGTCGAGCGGGGGCCACCGGGGAGCTGTTTTTT
CAWSRAGATGELFF
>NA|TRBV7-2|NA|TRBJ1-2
TGTGCCAGCAGCTTAGCGCGGGGCTCTACAGGAAACTATGGCTACACCTTC
CASSLARGSTGNYGYTF
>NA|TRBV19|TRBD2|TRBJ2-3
TGTGCCAGTAGTCCCGGGGGGACTAGCACAGATACGCAGTATTTT
CASSPGGTSTDTQYF
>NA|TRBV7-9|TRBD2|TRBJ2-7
TGTGCCAGCAGGGGGGGGACCTACGAGCAGTACTTC
CASRGGTYEQYF
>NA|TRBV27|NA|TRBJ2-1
TGTGCCAGCAGTTTAGCGGGGCAATACAATGAGCAGTTCTTC
CASSLAGQYNEQFF
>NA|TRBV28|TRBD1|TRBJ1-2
TGTGCCAGCAGCCCGACAGGGTTGCATGGCTACACCTTC
CASSPTGLHGYTF
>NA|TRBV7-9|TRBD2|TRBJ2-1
TGTGCCAGCAGCTTAGACCAGCGGGGGGAACACTACAATGAGCAGTTCTTC
CASSLDQRGEHYNEQFF
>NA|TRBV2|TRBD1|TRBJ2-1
TGTGCCAGCAGAGAGGACAGGGCGTACAATGAGCAGTTCTTC
CASREDRAYNEQFF
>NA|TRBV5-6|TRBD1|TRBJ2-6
TGTGCCAGCAGGTTCGTCGGGACAGGGGGTGCTGGGGCCAACGTCCTGACTTTC
CASRFVGTGGAGANVLTF
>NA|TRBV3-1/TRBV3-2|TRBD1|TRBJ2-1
TGTGCCAGCAGACTCCGGGACAGGGAGGGGTCTGAGCAGTTCTTC
CASRLRDREGSEQFF
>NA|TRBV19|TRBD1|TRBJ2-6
TGTGCCAGTAGTATAGAACAGGGGACTGGGGCCAACGTCCTGACTTTC
CASSIEQGTGANVLTF
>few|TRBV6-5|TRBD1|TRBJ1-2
TGTGCCAGCAGAGTACAGGGGGCGGGTGGCTACACCTTC
CASRVQGAGGYTF
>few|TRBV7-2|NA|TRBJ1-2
TGTGCCAGCAGCTTTCCCGGGTGGGGCTACACCTTC
CASSFPGWGYTF
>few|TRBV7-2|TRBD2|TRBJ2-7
TGTGCCAGCAGCGTCAAAGCGGGGAACTACGAGCAGTACTTC
CASSVKAGNYEQYF